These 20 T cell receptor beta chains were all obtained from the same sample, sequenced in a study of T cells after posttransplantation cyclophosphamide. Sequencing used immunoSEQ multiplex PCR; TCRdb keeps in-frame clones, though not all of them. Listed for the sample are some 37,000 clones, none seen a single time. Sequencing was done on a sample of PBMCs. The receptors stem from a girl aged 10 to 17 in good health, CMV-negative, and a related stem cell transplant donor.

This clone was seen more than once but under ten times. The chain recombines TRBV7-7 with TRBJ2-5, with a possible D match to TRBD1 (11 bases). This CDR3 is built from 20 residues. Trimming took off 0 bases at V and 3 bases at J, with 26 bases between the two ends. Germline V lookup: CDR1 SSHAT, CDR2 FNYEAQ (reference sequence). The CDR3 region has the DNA TGTGCCAGCAGCTTAGCCCCGGGACAGGGGGGGCTAGCGGGGGAAGAGACCCAGTACTTC. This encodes CASSLAPGQGGLAGEETQYF.

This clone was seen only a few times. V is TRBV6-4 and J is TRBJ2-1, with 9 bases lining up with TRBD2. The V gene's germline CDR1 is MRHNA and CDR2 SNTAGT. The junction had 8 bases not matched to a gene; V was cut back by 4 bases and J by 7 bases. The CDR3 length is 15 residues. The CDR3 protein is CASSVGAGGPNEQFF. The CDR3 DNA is TGTGCCAGCAGTGTAGGCGCGGGGGGGCCGAATGAGCAGTTCTTC.

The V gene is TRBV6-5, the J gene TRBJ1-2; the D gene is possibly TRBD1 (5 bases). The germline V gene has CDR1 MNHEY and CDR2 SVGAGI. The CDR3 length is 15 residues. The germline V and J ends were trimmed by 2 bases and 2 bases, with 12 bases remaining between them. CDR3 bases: TGTGCCAGCAGTTACCGAGCAGGGTTGAACTATGGCTACACCTTC. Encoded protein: CASSYRAGLNYGYTF.

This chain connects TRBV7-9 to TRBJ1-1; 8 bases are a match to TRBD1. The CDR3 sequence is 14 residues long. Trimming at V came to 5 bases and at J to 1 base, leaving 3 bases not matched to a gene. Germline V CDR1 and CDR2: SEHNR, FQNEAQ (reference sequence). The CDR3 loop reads CASSVGQGNTEAFF. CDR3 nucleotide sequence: TGTGCCAGCAGCGTTGGACAGGGGAACACTGAAGCTTTCTTT. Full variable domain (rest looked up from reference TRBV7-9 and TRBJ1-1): DTGVSQNPRHKITKRGQNVTFRCDPISEHNRLYWYRQTLGQGPEFLTYFQNEAQLEKSRLLSDRFSAERPKGSFSTLEIQRTEQGDSAMYLCASSVGQGNTEAFFGQGTRLTVV.

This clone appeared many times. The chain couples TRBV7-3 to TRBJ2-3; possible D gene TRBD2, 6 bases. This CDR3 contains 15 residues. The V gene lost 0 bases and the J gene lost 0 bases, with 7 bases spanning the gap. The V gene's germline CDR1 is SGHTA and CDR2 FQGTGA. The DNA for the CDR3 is TGTGCCAGCAGCTTAACTAGCGGAAGCACAGATACGCAGTATTTT. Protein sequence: CASSLTSGSTDTQYF.

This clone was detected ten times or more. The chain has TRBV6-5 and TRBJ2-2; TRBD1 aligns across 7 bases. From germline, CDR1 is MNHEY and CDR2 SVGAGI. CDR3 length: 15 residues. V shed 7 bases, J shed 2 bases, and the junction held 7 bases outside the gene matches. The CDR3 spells CASTEGQTNTGELFF. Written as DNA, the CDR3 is TGTGCCAGCACAGAGGGACAGACAAACACCGGGGAGCTGTTTTTT.

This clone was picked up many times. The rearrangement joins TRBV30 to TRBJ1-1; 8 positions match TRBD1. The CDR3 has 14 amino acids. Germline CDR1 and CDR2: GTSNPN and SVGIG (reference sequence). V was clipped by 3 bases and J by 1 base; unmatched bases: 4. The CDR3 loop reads CAWSHGTGNTEAFF. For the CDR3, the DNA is TGTGCCTGGAGCCATGGGACAGGGAACACTGAAGCTTTCTTT.

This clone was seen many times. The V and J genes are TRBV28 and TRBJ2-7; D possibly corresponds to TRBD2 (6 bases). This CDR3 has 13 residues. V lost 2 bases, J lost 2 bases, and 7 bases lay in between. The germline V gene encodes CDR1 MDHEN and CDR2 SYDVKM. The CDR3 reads CASSLAGPYEQYF. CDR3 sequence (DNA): TGTGCCAGCAGTTTAGCGGGACCCTACGAGCAGTACTTC.

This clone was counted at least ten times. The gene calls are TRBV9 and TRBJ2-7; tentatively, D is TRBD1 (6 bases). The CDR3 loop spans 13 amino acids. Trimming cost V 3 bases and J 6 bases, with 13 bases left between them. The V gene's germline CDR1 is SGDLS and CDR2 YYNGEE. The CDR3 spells CASSAGQLSEQYF. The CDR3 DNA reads TGTGCCAGCAGCGCAGGACAGCTTTCCGAGCAGTACTTC.

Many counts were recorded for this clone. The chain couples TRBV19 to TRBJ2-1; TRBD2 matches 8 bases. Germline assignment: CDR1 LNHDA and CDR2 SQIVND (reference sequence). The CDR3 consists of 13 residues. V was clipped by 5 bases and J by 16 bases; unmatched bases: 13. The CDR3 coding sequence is TGTGCCAGTAGTTCACCCGGACTAGCTCTAAGTTTCTTC. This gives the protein CASSSPGLALSFF.

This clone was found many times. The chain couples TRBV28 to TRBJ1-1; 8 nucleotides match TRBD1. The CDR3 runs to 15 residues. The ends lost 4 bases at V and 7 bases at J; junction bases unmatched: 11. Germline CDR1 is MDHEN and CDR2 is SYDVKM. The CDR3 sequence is CASSSLAGGDGEAFF. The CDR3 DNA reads TGTGCCAGCAGTTCCCTGGCAGGGGGCGATGGTGAAGCTTTCTTT. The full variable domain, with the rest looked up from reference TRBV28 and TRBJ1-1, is DVKVTQSSRYLVKRTGEKVFLECVQDMDHENMFWYRQDPGLGLRLIYFSYDVKMKEKGDIPEGYSVSREKKERFSLILESASTNQTSMYLCASSSLAGGDGEAFFGQGTRLTVV.

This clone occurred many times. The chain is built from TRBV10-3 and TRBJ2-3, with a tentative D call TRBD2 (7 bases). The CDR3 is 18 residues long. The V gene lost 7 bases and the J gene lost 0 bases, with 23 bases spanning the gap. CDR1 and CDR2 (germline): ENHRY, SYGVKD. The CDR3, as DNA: TGTGCCATCACCCCGGGGGCTAGCGGAATTCCTAGCACAGATACGCAGTATTTT. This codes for CAITPGASGIPSTDTQYF.

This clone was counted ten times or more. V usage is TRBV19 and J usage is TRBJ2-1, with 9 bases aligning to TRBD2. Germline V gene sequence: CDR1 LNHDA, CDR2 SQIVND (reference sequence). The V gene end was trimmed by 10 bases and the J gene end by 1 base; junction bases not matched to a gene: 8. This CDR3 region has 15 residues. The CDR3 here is CATTLAGRSYNEQFF. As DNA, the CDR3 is TGTGCCACCACCCTAGCGGGACGATCCTACAATGAGCAGTTCTTC.

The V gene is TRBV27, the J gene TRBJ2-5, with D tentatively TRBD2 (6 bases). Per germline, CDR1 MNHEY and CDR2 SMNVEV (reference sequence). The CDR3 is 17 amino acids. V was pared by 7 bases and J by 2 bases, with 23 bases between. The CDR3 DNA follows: TGTGCCAGCATGCGGGGAAACTCCCAATTGACACAAGAGACCCAGTACTTC. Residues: CASMRGNSQLTQETQYF.

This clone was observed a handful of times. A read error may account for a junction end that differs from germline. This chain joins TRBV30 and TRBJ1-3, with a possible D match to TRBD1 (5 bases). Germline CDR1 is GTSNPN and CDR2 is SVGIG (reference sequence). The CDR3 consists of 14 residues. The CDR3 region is CARREGLSGNTIYF. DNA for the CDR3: TGTGCCCGGAGGGAGGGGCTCTCTGGAAACACCATATATTTT.

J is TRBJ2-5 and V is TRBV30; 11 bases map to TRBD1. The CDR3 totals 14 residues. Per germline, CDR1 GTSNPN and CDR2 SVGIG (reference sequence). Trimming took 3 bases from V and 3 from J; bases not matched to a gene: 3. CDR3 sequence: CAWRGQGAKETQYF. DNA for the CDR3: TGTGCCTGGAGAGGACAGGGGGCGAAAGAGACCCAGTACTTC.

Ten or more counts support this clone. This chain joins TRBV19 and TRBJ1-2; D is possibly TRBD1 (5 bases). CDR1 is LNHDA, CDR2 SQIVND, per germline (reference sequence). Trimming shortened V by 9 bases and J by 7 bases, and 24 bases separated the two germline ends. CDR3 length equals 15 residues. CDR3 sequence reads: CASQPFGGSGRGYTF. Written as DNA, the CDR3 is TGTGCCAGCCAGCCGTTTGGGGGGAGCGGTCGTGGCTACACCTTC.

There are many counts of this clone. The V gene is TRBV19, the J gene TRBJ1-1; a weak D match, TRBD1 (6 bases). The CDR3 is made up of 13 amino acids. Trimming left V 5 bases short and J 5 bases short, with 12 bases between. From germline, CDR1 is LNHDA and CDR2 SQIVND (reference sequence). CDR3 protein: CASSPFQGTEAFF. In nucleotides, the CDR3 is TGTGCCAGTAGTCCCTTCCAGGGGACTGAAGCTTTCTTT.

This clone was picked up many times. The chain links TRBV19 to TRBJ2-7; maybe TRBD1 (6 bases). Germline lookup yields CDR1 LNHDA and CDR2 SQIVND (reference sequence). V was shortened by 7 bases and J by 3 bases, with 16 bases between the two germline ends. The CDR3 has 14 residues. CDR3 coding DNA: TGTGCCAGTAAGGATTCGACAGGTTACTACGAGCAGTACTTC. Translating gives CASKDSTGYYEQYF.

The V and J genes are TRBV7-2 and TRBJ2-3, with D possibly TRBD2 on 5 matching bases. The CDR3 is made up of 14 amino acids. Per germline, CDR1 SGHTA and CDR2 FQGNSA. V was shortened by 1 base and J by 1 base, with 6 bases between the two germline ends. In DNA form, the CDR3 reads TGTGCCAGCAGCTTAGACGGGGGCACAGATACGCAGTATTTT. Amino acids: CASSLDGGTDTQYF.